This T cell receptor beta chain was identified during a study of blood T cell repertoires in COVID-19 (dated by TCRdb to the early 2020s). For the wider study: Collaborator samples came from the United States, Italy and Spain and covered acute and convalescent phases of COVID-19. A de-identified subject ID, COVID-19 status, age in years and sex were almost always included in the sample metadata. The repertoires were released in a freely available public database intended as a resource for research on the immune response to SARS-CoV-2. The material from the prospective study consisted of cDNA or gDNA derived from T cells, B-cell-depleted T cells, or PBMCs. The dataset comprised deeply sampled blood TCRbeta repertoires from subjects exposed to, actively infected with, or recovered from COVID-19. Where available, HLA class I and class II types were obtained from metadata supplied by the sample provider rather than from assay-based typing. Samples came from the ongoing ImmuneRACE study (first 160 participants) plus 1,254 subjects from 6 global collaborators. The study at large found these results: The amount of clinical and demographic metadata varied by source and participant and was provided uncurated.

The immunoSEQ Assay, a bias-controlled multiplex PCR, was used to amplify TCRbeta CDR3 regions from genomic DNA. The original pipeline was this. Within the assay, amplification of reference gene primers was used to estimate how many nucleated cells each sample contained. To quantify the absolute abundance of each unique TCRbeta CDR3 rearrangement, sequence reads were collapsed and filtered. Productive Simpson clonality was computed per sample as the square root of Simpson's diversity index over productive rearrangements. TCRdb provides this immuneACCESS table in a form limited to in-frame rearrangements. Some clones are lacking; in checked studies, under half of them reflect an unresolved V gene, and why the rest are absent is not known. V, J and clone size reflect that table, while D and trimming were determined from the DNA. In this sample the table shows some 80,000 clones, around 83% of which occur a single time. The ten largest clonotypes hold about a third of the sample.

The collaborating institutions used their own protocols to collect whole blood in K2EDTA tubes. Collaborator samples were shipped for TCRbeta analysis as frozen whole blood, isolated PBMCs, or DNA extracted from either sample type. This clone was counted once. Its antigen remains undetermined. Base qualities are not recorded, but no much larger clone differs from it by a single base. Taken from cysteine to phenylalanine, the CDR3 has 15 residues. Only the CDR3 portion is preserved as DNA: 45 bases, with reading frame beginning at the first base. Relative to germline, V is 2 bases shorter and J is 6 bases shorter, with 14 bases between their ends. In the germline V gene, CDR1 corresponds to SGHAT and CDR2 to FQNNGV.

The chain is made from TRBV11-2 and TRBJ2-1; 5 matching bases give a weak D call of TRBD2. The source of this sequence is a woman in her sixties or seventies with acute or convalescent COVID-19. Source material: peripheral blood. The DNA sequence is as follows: TGTGCCAGCAGCTTATCCCGAGCGGAAATCAATGAGCAGTTCTTC. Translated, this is CASSLSRAEINEQFF.